This T cell receptor (beta chain) came from a study of blood T cell repertoires in COVID-19. Study at large: Samples taken during acute and convalescent COVID-19 were collected in the United States, Italy and Spain.

Authors' methods: Amplified reference gene primers provided the basis for estimating nucleated cell counts. Assay used: immunoSEQ multiplex PCR; TCRdb lists only in-frame clones, some missing. That table furnishes V, J and clone size, whereas the DNA furnished D and trimming. The sample contains 55,000 or so clones, approximately 89% of which appear only once. This CDR3 is built from 16 residues. Trimming removed 7 bases at V and 0 bases at J, with 16 bases between. CDR1 and CDR2 from the germline V gene are KGHDR and SFDVKD. The sequence came from a man aged 60 to 69 with active or convalescent COVID-19. The chain combines TRBV24-1 with TRBJ2-3; possibly TRBD1 for D (6 bases). Sequenced material: peripheral blood. CDR3 nucleotides: TGTGCCACCAGCCCAGGGGTGGGCGGGAGCACAGATACGCAGTATTTT. Translating gives CATSPGVGGSTDTQYF.